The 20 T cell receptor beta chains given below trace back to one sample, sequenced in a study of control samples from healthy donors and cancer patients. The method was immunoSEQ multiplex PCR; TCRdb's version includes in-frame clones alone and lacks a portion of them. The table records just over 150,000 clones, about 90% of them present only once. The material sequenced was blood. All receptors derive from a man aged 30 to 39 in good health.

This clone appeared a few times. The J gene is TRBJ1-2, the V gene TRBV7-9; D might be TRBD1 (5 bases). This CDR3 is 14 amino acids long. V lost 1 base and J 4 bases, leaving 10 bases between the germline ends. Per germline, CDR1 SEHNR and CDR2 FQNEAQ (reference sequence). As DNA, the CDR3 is TGTGCCAGCAGCTTAGGTAGGGGCAGCTATGGCTACACCTTC. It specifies CASSLGRGSYGYTF.

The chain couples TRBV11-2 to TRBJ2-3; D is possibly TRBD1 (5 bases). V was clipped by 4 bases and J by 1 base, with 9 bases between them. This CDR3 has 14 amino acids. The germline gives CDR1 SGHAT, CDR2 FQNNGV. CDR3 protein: CASSSQQGTDTQYF. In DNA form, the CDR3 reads TGTGCCAGCAGCTCCCAACAGGGCACAGATACGCAGTATTTT.

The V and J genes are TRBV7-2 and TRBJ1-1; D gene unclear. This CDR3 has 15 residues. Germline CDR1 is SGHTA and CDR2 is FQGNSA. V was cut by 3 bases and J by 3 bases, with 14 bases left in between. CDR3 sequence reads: CASSFDYPAYTEAFF. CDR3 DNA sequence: TGTGCCAGCAGCTTTGACTACCCAGCCTACACTGAAGCTTTCTTT.

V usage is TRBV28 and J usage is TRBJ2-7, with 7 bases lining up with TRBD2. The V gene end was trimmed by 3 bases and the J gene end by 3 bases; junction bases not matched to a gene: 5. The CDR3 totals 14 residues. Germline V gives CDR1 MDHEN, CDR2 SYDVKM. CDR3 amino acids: CASSFPGRVYEQYF. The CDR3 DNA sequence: TGTGCCAGCAGTTTCCCGGGGAGGGTCTACGAGCAGTACTTC.

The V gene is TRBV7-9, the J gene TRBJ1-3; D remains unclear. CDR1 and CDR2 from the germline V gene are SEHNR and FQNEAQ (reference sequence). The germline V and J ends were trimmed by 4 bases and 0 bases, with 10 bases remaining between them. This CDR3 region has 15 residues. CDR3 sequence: CASSYSRSSGNTIYF. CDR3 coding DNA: TGTGCCAGCAGCTACAGCCGGAGCTCTGGAAACACCATATATTTT. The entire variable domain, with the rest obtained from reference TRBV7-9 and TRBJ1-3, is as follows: DTGVSQNPRHKITKRGQNVTFRCDPISEHNRLYWYRQTLGQGPEFLTYFQNEAQLEKSRLLSDRFSAERPKGSFSTLEIQRTEQGDSAMYLCASSYSRSSGNTIYFGEGSWLTVV.

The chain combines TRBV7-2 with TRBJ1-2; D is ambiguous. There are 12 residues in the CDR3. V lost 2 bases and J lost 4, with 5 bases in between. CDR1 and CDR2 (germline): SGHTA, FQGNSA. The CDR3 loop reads CASSLSGYGYTF. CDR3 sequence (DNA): TGTGCCAGCAGCTTATCTGGCTATGGCTACACCTTC.

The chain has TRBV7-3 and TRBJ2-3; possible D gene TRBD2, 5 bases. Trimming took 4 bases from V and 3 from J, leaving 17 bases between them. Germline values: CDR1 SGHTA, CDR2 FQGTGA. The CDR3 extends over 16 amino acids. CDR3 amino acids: CASSSSRKGGTDTQYF. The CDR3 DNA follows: TGTGCCAGCAGCTCGAGTAGAAAAGGCGGGACAGATACGCAGTATTTT.

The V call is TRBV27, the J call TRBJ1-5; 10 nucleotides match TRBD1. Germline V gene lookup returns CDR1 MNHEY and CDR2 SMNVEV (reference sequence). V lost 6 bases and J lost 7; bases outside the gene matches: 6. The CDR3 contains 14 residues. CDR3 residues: CASRATGGGQPQHF. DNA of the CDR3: TGTGCCAGCAGGGCGACAGGGGGCGGACAGCCCCAGCATTTT.

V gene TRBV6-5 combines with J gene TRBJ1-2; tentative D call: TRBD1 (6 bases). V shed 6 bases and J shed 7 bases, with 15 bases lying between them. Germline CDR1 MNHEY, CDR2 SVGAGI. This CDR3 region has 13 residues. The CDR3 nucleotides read TGTGCCAGCAGGGGTCAGGGGTGGGGTGGCTACACCTTC. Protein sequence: CASRGQGWGGYTF.

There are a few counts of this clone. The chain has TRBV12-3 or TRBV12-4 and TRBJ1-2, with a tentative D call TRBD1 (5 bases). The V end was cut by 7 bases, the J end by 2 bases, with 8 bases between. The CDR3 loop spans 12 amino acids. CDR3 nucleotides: TGTGCCAGCAATAAGGGGAACTATGGCTACACCTTC. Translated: CASNKGNYGYTF.

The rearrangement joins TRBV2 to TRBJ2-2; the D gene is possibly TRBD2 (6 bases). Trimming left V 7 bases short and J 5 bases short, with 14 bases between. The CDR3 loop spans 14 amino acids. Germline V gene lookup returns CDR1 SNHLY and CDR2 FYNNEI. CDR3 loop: CASTRLGTTGELFF. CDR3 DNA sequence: TGTGCCAGCACCAGACTCGGGACTACCGGGGAGCTGTTTTTT. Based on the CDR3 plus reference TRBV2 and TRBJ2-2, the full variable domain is EPEVTQTPSHQVTQMGQEVILRCVPISNHLYFYWYRQILGQKVEFLVSFYNNEISEKSEIFDDQFSVERPDGSNFTLKIRSTKLEDSAMYFCASTRLGTTGELFFGEGSRLTVL.

Here the CDR3 DNA reads TGTGCCAGCAGTTACTCTCGAGGGAAAGGGACCGGGGAGCTGTTTTTT. Its translation is CASSYSRGKGTGELFF. The rearrangement links TRBV6-5 to TRBJ2-2, with D tentatively TRBD2 (5 bases). The CDR3 is 16 amino acids. Germline V gene lookup returns CDR1 MNHEY and CDR2 SVGAGI. Trimming took off 0 bases at V and 5 bases at J, with 13 bases between the two ends.

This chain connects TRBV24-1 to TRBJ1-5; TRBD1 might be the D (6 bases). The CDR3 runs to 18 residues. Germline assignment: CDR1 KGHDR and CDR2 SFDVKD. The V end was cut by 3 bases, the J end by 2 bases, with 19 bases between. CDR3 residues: CATSDPRLQGGGNQPQHF. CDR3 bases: TGTGCCACCAGTGATCCCCGATTACAGGGAGGCGGCAATCAGCCCCAGCATTTT.

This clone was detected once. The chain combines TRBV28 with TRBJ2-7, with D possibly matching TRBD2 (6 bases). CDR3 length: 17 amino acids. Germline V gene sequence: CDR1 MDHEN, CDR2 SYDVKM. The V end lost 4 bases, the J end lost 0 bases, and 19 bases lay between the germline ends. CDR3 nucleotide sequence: TGTGCCAGCAGTTCCCCAGGGACCGGGAGCACCTCCTACGAGCAGTACTTC. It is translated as CASSSPGTGSTSYEQYF.

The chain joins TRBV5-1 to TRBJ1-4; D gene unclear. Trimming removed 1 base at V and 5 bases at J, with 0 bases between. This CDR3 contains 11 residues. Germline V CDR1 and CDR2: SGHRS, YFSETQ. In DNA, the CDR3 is TGCGCCAGCAGCTTGAATGAAAAACTGTTTTTT. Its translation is CASSLNEKLFF. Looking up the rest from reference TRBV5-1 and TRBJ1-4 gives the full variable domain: KAGVTQTPRYLIKTRGQQVTLSCSPISGHRSVSWYQQTPGQGLQFLFEYFSETQRNKGNFPGRFSGRQFSNSRSEMNVSTLELGDSALYLCASSLNEKLFFGSGTQLSVL.

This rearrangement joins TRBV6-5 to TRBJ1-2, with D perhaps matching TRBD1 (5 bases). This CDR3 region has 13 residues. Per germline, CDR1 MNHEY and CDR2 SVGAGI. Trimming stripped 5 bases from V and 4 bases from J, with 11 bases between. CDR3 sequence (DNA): TGTGCCAGCAGTCGAGCAGGGATCTATGGCTACACCTTC. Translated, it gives CASSRAGIYGYTF.

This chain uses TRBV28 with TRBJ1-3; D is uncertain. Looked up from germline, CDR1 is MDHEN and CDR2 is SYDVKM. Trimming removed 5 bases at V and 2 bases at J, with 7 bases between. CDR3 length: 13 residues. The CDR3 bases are TGTGCCAGCAGTCGGTCCACTGGAAACACCATATATTTT. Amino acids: CASSRSTGNTIYF.

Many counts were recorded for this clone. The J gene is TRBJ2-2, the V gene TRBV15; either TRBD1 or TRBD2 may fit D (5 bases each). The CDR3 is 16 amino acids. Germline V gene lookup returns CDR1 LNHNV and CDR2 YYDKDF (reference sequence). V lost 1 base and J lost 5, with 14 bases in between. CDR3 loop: CATSRGMDEGTGELFF. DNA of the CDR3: TGTGCCACCAGCAGAGGGATGGATGAGGGGACCGGGGAGCTGTTTTTT.

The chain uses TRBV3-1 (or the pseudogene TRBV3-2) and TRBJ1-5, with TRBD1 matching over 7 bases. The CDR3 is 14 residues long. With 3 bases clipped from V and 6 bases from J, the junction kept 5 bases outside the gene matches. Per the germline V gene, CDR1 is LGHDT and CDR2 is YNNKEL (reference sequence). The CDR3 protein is CASSQGQKSQPQHF. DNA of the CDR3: TGTGCCAGCAGCCAGGGACAGAAGAGTCAGCCCCAGCATTTT.

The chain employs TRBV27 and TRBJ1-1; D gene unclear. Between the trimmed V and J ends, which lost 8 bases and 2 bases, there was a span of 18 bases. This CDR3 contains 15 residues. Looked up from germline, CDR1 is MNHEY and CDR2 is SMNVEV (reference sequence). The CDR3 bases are TGTGCCAGCGGCGAGCGGACGGCTACTAACACTGAAGCTTTCTTT. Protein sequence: CASGERTATNTEAFF.